These T cell receptor beta chains were read from a single sample in a study of metastatic and nonmetastatic thyroid tumors. TCRdb used MiXCR to call clones anew from the PCR reads. Here the sample spans approximately 32,000 clones, around 23% being singletons. Sequencing was carried out using tumor tissue. The receptors originated from a male donor with papillary thyroid cancer or a benign thyroid nodule (not recorded which). Some clones in this sample may be carry-over from other donors' samples. Both conserved end residues are part of each CDR3. The D gene is left open where the match is weak. Not all rows give a size; the values are once, few, many and, for expanded clones, a class.

cdr3_aa cdr3_nt clone_size d_call j_call v_call
CASSSGQGYGYTF TGTGCCAGCAGCTCAGGACAGGGCTATGGCTACACCTTC many TRBD1 TRBJ1-2 TRBV7-6
CASSEGGAADTQYF TGTGCCAGCAGTGAGGGGGGGGCGGCGGATACGCAGTATTTT many . TRBJ2-3 TRBV2
CASSLTSTDTQYF TGTGCCAGCTCCCTTACTAGCACAGATACGCAGTATTTT few . TRBJ2-3 TRBV6-1
CASSLTVTGNTIYF TGTGCCAGCAGTTTAACAGTAACAGGAAACACCATATATTTT few . TRBJ1-3 TRBV28
CATSDPGSTDTQYF TGTGCCACCAGTGATCCGGGGAGCACAGATACGCAGTATTTT many . TRBJ2-3 TRBV24-1
CASSRDPAGANVLTF TGTGCCAGCAGTCGTGACCCCGCTGGGGCCAACGTCCTGACTTTC . . TRBJ2-6 TRBV6-1
CASSHGGTVVVF TGTGCCAGCAGCCACGGGGGCACTGTAGTTGTCTTC many . TRBJ2-1 TRBV14
CASRGAKNIQYF TGTGCCAGTCGGGGGGCCAAAAACATTCAGTACTTC many . TRBJ2-4 TRBV25-1
CASSYAGQWSYEHYF TGTGCCAGCAGCTATGCGGGACAGTGGTCCTACGAGCATTACTTC . . TRBJ2-7 TRBV5-8
CASSLSGGKETKYF TGTGCCAGCAGCTTATCGGGGGGCAAGGAGACCAAGTACTTC . . TRBJ2-5 TRBV7-2
CASSLQGQGHGEQFF TGCGCCAGCAGCCTGCAGGGCCAGGGACATGGGGAGCAGTTCTTC once . TRBJ2-1 TRBV5-1
CASSLLGDQFF TGTGCCAGCAGTTTACTAGGAGATCAGTTCTTC many . TRBJ2-1 TRBV6-2/TRBV6-3
CSARVGERANEQYF TGCAGTGCTAGAGTGGGTGAGAGGGCTAACGAGCAGTACTTC medium-sized . TRBJ2-7 TRBV20-1
CATSKPGASTGELFF TGTGCCACCAGCAAACCGGGAGCCAGCACCGGGGAGCTGTTTTTT many . TRBJ2-2 TRBV24-1
CASSYSTVAVNQPQHF TGTGCCAGCAGTTATTCGACAGTGGCCGTTAATCAGCCCCAGCATTTT few . TRBJ1-5 TRBV6-9